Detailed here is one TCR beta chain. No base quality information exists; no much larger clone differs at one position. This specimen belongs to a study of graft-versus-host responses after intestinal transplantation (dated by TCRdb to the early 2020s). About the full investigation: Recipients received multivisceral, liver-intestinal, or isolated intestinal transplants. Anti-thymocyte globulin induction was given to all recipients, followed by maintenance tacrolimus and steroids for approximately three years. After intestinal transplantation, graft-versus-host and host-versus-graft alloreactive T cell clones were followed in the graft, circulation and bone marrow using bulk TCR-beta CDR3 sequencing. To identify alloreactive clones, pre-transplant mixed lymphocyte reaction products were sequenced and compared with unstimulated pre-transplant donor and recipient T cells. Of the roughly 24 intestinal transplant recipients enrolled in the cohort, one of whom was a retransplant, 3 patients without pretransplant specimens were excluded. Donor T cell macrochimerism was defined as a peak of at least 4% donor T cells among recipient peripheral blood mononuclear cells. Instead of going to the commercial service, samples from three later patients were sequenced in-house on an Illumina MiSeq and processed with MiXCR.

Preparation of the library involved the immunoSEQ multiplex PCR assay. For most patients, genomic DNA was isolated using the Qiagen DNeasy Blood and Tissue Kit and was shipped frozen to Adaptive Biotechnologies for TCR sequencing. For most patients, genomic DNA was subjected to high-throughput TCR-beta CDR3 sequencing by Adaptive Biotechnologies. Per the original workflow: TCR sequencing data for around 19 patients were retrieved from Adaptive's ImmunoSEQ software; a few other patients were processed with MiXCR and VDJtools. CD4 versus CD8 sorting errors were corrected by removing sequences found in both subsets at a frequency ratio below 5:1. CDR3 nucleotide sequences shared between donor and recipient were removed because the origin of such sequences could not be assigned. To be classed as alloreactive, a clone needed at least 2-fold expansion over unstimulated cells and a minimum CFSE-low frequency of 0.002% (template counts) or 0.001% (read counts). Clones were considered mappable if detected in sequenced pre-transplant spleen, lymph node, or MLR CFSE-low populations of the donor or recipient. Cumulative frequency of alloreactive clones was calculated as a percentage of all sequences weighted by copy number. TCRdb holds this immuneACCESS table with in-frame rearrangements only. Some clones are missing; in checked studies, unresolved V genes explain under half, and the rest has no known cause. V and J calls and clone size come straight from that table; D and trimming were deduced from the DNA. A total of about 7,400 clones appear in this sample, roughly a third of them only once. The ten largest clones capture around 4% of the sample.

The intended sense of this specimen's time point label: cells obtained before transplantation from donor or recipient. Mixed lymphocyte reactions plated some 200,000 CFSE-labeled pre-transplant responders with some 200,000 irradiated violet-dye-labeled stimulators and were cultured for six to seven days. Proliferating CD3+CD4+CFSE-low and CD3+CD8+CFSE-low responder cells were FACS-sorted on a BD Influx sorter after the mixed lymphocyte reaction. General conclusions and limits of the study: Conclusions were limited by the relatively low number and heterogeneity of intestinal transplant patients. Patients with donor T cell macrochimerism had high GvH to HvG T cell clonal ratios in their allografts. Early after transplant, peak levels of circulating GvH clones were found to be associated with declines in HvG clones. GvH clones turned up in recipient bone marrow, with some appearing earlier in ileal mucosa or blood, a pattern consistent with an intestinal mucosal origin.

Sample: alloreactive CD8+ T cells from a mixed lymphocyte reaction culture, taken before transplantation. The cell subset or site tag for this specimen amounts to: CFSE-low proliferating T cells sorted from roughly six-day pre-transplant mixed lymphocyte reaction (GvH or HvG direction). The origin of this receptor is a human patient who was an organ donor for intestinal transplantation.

The CDR3 region reads CSVDLGRGYTGELFF. In nucleotide form, the sequence is TGCAGCGTTGACCTTGGCAGGGGGTACACCGGGGAGCTGTTTTTT. The V and J genes are TRBV29-1 and TRBJ2-2; TRBD1 matches 7 bases in the middle. Including cysteine and phenylalanine, the CDR3 has 15 amino acids. Only the CDR3 part of the read is kept: 45 bases, read in frame from the first base. Germline trimming amounts to 3 bases on V and 3 bases on J, with 7 as the count of junction bases outside the gene matches. From a lookup of the germline V gene, CDR1 and CDR2 are SQVTM and ANQGSEA.